This T cell receptor beta chain was recorded in a study of shared clonotypes between healthy human individuals. CDR1 and CDR2 (germline): MNHEY, SMNVEV (reference sequence). This CDR3 is built from 14 residues. Trimming removed 6 bases at V and 1 base at J, with 12 bases between. The repertoire was sequenced with immunoSEQ multiplex PCR; TCRdb's copy has only in-frame clones and lacks some. The sample lists some 2,000,000 clones; just under 95% were seen once. Naive-designated CD8 cells lacked CD45RO, were positively enriched for CCR7, and omitted terminally differentiated effector memory CD45RA+ cells. Regarding this clone: What it binds is unknown.

Overall study results and limits: Naive subsets usually exceeded memory subsets in estimated richness.

V and J are TRBV27 and TRBJ1-1, with D maybe TRBD1 (5 bases). The sequenced material came from naive CD8+ T cells sorted from blood. This clonotype originated in a man in his late teens or twenties in good health. As DNA, the CDR3 is TGTGCCAGCAGGCCGATCGGGGGGAACACTGAAGCTTTCTTT. Translation: CASRPIGGNTEAFF.